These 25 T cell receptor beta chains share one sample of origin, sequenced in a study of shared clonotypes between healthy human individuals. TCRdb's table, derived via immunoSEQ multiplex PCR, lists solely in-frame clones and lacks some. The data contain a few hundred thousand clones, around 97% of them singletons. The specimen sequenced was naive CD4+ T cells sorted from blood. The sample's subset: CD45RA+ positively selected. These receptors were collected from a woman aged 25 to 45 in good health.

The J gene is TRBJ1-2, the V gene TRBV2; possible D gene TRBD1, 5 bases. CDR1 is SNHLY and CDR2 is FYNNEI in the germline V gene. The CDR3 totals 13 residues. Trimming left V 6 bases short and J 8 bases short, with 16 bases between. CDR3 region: CASRMTEGSGYTF. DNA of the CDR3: TGTGCCAGCAGGATGACAGAAGGATCCGGCTACACCTTC.

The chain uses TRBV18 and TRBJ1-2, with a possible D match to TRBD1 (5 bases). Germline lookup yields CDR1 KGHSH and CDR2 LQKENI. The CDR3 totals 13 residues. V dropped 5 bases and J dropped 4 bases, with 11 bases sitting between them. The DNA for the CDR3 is TGTGCCAGCTCATTCCGGGACGGCTATGGCTACACCTTC. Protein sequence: CASSFRDGYGYTF.

CDR3 DNA: TGTGCCAGCAGCTTTTATGCCCCAGACCAAGAGACCCAGTACTTC. This codes for CASSFYAPDQETQYF. This sequence joins TRBV7-9 and TRBJ2-5; D ambiguous. The CDR3 runs 15 residues. Germline-derived CDR1 and CDR2 are SEHNR and FQNEAQ (reference sequence). V lost 3 bases and J 0 bases, leaving 11 bases between the germline ends.

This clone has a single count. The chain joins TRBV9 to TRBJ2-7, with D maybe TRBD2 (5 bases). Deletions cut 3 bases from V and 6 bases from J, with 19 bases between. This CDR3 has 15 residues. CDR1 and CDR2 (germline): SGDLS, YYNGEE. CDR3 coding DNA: TGTGCCAGCAGCGATGGTTGGGGAGTGTGGGGCGAGCAGTACTTC. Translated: CASSDGWGVWGEQYF. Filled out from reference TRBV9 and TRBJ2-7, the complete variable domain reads DSGVTQTPKHLITATGQRVTLRCSPRSGDLSVYWYQQSLDQGLQFLIQYYNGEERAKGNILERFSAQQFPDLHSELNLSSLELGDSALYFCASSDGWGVWGEQYFGPGTRLTVT.

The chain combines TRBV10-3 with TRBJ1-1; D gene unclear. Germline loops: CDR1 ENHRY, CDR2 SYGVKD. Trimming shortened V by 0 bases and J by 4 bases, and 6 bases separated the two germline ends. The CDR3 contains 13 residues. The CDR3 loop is CAISESVFTEAFF. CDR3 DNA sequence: TGTGCCATCAGTGAGTCGGTGTTCACTGAAGCTTTCTTT.

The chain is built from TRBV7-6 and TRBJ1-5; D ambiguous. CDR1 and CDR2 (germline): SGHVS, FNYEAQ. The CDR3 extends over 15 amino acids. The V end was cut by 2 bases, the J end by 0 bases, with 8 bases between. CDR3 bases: TGTGCCAGCAGCTTATTCGCTGATAGCAATCAGCCCCAGCATTTT. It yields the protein CASSLFADSNQPQHF.

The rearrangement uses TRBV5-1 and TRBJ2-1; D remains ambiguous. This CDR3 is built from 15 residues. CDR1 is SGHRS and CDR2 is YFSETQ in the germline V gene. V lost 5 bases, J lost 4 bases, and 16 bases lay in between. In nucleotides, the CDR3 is TGCGCCAGCAGTCATGGAAGTGACTCGTACAATGAGCAGTTCTTC. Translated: CASSHGSDSYNEQFF.

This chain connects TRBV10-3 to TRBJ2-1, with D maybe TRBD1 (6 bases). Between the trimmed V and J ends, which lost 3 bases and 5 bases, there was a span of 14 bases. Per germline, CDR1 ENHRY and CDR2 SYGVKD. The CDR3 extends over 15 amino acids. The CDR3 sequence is CAISDGQGTHNEQFF. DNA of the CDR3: TGTGCCATCAGTGATGGTCAGGGGACACACAATGAGCAGTTCTTC.

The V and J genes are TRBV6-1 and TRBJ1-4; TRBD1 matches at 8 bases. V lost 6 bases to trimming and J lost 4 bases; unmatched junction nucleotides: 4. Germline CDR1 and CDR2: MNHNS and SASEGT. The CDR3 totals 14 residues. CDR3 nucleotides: TGTGCCAGCAGACAGACAGGGGATAATGAAAAACTGTTTTTT. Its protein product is CASRQTGDNEKLFF.

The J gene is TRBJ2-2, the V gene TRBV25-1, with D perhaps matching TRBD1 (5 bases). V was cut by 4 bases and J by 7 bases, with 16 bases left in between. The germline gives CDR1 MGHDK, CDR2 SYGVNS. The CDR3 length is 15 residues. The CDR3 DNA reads TGTGCCAGCAGTGTAACCCTATGGGGCAACGGGGAGCTGTTTTTT. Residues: CASSVTLWGNGELFF.

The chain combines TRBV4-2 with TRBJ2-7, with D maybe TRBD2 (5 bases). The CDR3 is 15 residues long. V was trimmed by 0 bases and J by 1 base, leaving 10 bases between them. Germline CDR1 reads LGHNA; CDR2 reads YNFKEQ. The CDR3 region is CASSQDGSASYEQYF. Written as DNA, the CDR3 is TGTGCCAGCAGCCAAGATGGTAGCGCGTCCTACGAGCAGTACTTC.

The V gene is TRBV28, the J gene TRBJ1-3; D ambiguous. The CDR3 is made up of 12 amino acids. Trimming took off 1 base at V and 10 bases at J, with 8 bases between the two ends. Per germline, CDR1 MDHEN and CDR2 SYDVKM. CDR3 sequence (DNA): TGTGCCAGCAGTTTATCGGGTAGGACCATATATTTT. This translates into CASSLSGRTIYF.

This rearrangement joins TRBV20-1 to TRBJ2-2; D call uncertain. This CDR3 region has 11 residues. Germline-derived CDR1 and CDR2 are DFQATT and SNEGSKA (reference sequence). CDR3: CTTANTGELFF. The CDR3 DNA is TGCACCACAGCGAACACCGGGGAGCTGTTTTTT.

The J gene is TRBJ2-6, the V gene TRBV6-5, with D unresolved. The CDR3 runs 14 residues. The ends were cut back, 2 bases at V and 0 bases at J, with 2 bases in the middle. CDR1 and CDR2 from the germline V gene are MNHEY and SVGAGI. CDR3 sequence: CASSYVSGANVLTF. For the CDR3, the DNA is TGTGCCAGCAGTTACGTCTCTGGGGCCAACGTCCTGACTTTC.

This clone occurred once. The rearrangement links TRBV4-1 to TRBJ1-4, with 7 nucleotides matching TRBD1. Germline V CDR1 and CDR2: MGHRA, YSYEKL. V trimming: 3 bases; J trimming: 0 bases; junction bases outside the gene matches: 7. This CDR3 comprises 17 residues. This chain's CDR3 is CASSHEGTAATNEKLFF. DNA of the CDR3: TGCGCCAGCAGCCACGAGGGGACAGCCGCAACTAATGAAAAACTGTTTTTT.

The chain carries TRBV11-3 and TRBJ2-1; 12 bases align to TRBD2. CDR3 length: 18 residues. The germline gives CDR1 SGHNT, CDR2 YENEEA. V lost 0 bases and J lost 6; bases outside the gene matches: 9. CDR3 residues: CASSLDRRGLAGSNEQFF. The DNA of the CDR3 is TGTGCCAGCAGCTTAGACCGGAGAGGACTAGCGGGAAGCAATGAGCAGTTCTTC.

The CDR3 reads CASTPGQGAHEQYF. Written as DNA, the CDR3 is TGTGCCAGCACTCCGGGACAGGGGGCCCACGAGCAGTACTTC. The chain couples TRBV7-9 to TRBJ2-7; 12 bases map to TRBD1. Germline CDR1 SEHNR, CDR2 FQNEAQ (reference sequence). Germline trimming cut 7 bases from V and 5 bases from J; bases unmatched to any gene: 6. The CDR3 has 14 residues.

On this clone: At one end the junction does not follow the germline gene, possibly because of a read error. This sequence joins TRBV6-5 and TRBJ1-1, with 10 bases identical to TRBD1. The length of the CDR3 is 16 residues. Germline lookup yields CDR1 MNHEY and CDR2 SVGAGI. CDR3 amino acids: CASSYWGGQGNAEAFF. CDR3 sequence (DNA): TGTGCCAGCAGTTATTGGGGGGGACAGGGGAACGCTGAAGCTTTCTTT.

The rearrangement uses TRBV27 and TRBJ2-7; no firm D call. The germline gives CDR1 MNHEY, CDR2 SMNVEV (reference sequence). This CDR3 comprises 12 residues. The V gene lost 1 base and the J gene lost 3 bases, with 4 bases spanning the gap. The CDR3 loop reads CASSLYRYEQYF. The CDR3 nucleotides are TGTGCCAGCAGTTTATATCGCTACGAGCAGTACTTC.

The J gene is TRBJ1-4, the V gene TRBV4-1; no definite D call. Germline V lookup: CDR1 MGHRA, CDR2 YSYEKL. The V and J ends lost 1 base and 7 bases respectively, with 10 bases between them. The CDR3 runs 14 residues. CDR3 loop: CASSQATRTEKLFF. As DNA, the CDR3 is TGCGCCAGCAGCCAAGCCACCAGAACTGAAAAACTGTTTTTT.

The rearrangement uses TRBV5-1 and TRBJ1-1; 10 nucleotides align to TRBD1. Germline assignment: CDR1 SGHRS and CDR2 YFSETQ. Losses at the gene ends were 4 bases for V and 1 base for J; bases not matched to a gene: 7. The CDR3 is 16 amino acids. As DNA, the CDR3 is TGCGCCAGCAGCCCTGGGACAGGGGAATGGAACACTGAAGCTTTCTTT. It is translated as CASSPGTGEWNTEAFF.

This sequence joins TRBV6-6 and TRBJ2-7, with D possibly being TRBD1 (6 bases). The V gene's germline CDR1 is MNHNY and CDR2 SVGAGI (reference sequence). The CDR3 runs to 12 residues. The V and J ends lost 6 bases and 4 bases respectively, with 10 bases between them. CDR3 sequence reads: CASRRTVYEQYF. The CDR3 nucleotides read TGTGCCAGCAGGAGGACAGTATACGAGCAGTACTTC.

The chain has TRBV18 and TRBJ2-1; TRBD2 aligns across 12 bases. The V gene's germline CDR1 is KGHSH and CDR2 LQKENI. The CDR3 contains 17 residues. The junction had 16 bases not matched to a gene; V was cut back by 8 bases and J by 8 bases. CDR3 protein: CASARLAGVVSGDEQFF. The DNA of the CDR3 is TGTGCCAGCGCAAGACTAGCGGGAGTTGTAAGTGGCGATGAGCAGTTCTTC.

CDR3 loop: CASSYLDTEAFF. The CDR3 DNA is TGTGCCAGCAGTTATCTGGACACTGAAGCTTTCTTT. The chain is built from TRBV6-1 and TRBJ1-1, with D unclear. There are 12 residues in the CDR3. CDR1 MNHNS and CDR2 SASEGT come from the germline V gene. V was clipped by 5 bases and J by 3 bases, with 7 bases between them.

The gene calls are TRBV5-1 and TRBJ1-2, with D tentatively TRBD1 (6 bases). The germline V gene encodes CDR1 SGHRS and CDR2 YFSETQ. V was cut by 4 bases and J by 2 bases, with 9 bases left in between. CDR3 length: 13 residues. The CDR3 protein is CASSQDRNYGYTF. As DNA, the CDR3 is TGCGCCAGCAGCCAGGACAGAAACTATGGCTACACCTTC.